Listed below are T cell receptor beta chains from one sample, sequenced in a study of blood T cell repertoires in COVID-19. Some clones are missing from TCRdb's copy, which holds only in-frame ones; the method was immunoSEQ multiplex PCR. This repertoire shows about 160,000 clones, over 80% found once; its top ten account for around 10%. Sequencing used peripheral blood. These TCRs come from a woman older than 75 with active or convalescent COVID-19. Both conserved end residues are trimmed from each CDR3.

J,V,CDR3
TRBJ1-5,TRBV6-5,ASQPRTDSNQPQH
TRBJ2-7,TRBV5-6,ASSSDSGAYEQY
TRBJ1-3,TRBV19,ASRSTGAGNTIY
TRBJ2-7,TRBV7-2,ASSLPTYEQY
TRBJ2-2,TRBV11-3,ASSLYSSGQAFTGELF
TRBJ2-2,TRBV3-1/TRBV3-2,ASTLGVNTGELF
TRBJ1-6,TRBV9,ASSPQARGFGSPLH
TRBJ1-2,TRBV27,ASSLGTPGNYGYT
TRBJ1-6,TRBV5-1,ASSLVANGDSYNSPLH
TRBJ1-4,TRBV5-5,ASSFWSSGQRNEKLF
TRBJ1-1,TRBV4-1,ASSQSGTVNTEAF
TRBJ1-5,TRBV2,ASSWDSVSNQPQH
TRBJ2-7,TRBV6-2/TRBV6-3,ASSKAGRQY
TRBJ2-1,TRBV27,ASSLWGDGDNEQF
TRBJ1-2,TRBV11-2,ASSSLRVLGYT
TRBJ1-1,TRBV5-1,ASRPTGQTNTEAF
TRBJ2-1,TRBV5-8,ASSLRTSGYNEQF
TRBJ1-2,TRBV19,ASSQQGAQGYGYT
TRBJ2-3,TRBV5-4,ASSARGGEGTDTQY
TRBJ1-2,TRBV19,ASTRDRGRSNYGYT
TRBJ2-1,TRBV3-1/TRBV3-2,ASSQATGSNEQF
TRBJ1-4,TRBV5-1,ASSQGNEKLF
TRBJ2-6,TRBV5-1,ASSLGTGPANVLT
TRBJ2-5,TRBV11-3,ASSAGASGGQETQY
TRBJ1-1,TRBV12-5,ASGSGTVTEAF
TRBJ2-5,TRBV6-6,ASRDNRIQQETQY
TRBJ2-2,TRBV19,ASRSGGNTGELF
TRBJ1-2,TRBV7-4,ASSLEEGAITLSTNYGYT
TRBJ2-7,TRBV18,ASSLLDRDYEQY
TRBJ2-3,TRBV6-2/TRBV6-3,ASSTQTGVDTQY
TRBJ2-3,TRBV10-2,ASKGTSGGAGTDTQY
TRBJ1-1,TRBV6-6,ASSYITGTGEAF
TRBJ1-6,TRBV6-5,ASTGQGYSPLH
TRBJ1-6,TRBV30,AWSRGGNSPLH
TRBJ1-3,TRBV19,ASSAGPGNTIY
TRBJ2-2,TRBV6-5,ASRKGESGELF
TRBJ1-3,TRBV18,ASSPPGPGAGNTIY
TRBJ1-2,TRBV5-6,ASSSFPGQGSGYT
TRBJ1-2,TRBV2,ASSGTGSNYGYT
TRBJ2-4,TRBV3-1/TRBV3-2,ASSPEPWRAKNIQY
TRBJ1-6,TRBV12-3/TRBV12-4,ASSSMAKSPLH
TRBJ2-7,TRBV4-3,ASSQDRDRGSYEQY
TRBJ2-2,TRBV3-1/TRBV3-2,ASSPPRGGRGGELF
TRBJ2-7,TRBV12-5,ASGLREPSYEQY